These T cell receptor beta chains were read from a single sample in a study of OX40 agonist ivuxolimab in advanced cancers. Libraries were prepared by immunoSEQ multiplex PCR; TCRdb keeps only in-frame clonotypes and omits some of them. The sample holds some 99,000 clones, roughly 88% seen once. Sequencing was performed on CD4+ or CD8+ T cells sorted from blood, taken in a trial of the OX40 agonist ivuxolimab. The receptors shown here come from an adult with an advanced solid tumor such as melanoma, head and neck, liver or kidney cancer. Both conserved end residues are part of each CDR3. The order of the fields is V gene, clone size, J gene, D gene, CDR3 DNA, CDR3 protein. The D gene is left open where the match is weak. Size is omitted from some rows. Given values are once, few, many or a class for expanded clones.

TRBV10-3,-,TRBJ2-7,TRBD2,TGTGCCATCAGAGCGACTAGCGGGAGCTCCTACGAGCAGTACTTC,CAIRATSGSSYEQYF
TRBV7-9,-,TRBJ2-1,TRBD2,TGTGCCAGCAGCTCGGGACTAGCGGGAGCAAATGAGCAGTTCTTC,CASSSGLAGANEQFF
TRBV11-3,once,TRBJ2-1,TRBD2,TGTGCCAGCAGCCGGGAGGGCCTAGATGAGCAGTTCTTC,CASSREGLDEQFF
TRBV27,-,TRBJ2-7,-,TGTGCCAGCAGTTTATTCAGGGGCCCCTACGAGCAGTACTTC,CASSLFRGPYEQYF
TRBV6-6,-,TRBJ1-1,-,TGTGCCAGCAGTTACTCCCCCCAGGGTAAAGCTTTCTTT,CASSYSPQGKAFF
TRBV5-4,-,TRBJ2-7,TRBD1,TGTGCCAGCAGCCGAGGGACAGGGCCTTTCTACGAGCAGTACTTC,CASSRGTGPFYEQYF
TRBV2,-,TRBJ2-2,-,TGTGCCAGCACGGTGGCAGATCTGGCCGGGGAGCTGTTTTTT,CASTVADLAGELFF
TRBV7-2,-,TRBJ2-4,-,TGTGCCAGCAGCTCCGAAATCATTCAGTACTTC,CASSSEIIQYF
TRBV7-2,-,TRBJ1-5,TRBD1,TGTGCCAGCAGCTTAAGGTACGACAGGGACAATCAGCCCCAGCATTTT,CASSLRYDRDNQPQHF
TRBV19,once,TRBJ2-7,TRBD1,TGTGCCAGTCGGGGACAGGGGGCGCGGGAGCAGTACTTC,CASRGQGAREQYF
TRBV7-9,-,TRBJ1-1,TRBD1,TGTGCCAGCAGCTTAGACCCGGGACAGGGGAGCACTGAAGCTTTCTTT,CASSLDPGQGSTEAFF
TRBV7-2,-,TRBJ2-1,TRBD2,TGTGCCAGCAGCTTAGCCGGGACTAGCGGCCAAGAGGAGCAGTTCTTC,CASSLAGTSGQEEQFF
TRBV28,once,TRBJ2-2,TRBD1,TGTGCCAGCAGTCCTCCGACAGGGAAGTACTCCTACACCGGGGAGCTGTTTTTT,CASSPPTGKYSYTGELFF
TRBV11-3,-,TRBJ2-2,-,TGTGCCAGCAGCTTAGCACTAGCCACCGGGGAGCTGTTTTTT,CASSLALATGELFF
TRBV29-1,-,TRBJ1-2,TRBD1,TGCAGCGTGACAGGGTGGGGGTATGGCTACACCTTC,CSVTGWGYGYTF
TRBV4-1,once,TRBJ1-4,-,TGCGCCAGCAGCCTTCTAAGGGGGTTTGGGGAAAAACTGTTTTTT,CASSLLRGFGEKLFF
TRBV7-3,-,TRBJ1-6,-,TGTGCCAGCAGCCCCTCGGGTGCACTTGGGTCACCCCTCCACTTT,CASSPSGALGSPLHF
TRBV19,-,TRBJ2-1,TRBD2,TGTGCCAGTAGTCCGCAAGGACTAGCGGGAGTCCATACCTACAATGAGCAGTTCTTC,CASSPQGLAGVHTYNEQFF
TRBV5-1,once,TRBJ2-3,TRBD2,TGCGCCAGCAGAGCGGGGTGGGTCCCAGATACGCAGTATTTT,CASRAGWVPDTQYF
TRBV21-1,few,TRBJ1-1,-,TGTGCCAGCCGGAACACTGAAGCTTTCTTT,CASRNTEAFF
TRBV10-3,-,TRBJ1-1,-,TGTGCCATCAAGGCAGACTTGAACACTGAAGCTTTCTTT,CAIKADLNTEAFF
TRBV6-1,-,TRBJ1-3,-,TGTGCCAGCACCGGACTGGAAGGAAACACCATATATTTT,CASTGLEGNTIYF
TRBV5-6,-,TRBJ1-1,TRBD1,TGTGCCAGCAGCTCCAGGGGGTTAGAGAACACTGAAGCTTTCTTT,CASSSRGLENTEAFF
TRBV29-1,once,TRBJ2-5,TRBD2,TGCAGCGTTGAAGACCTAGGGACTAGCCCTCTCAGCCAAGAGACCCAGTACTTC,CSVEDLGTSPLSQETQYF
TRBV5-1,-,TRBJ2-5,-,TGCGCCAGCAGCTTCACTTCTCCGGCTAGGGAGACCCAGTACTTC,CASSFTSPARETQYF
TRBV14,-,TRBJ2-1,TRBD2,TGTGCCAGCAGCCTGCGCGGACTAGCAGCCTACAATGAGCAGTTCTTC,CASSLRGLAAYNEQFF
TRBV7-2,-,TRBJ1-2,-,TGTGCCAGCAGCTTAGCTCTTGGTCCCTATGGCTACACCTTC,CASSLALGPYGYTF
TRBV9,-,TRBJ2-2,-,TGTGCCAGCAGCGTAGACGGATCCCCCACCCGGGAGCTGTTTTTT,CASSVDGSPTRELFF
TRBV6-5,-,TRBJ2-2,TRBD2,TGTGCCAGCAGTTCCGCGGGAGCTCCTGGAACCGGGGAGCTGTTTTTT,CASSSAGAPGTGELFF
TRBV7-2,-,TRBJ2-3,TRBD2,TGTGCCAGCAGCTTGACTAGCGGGAGTGCAGATACGCAGTATTTT,CASSLTSGSADTQYF
TRBV10-3,-,TRBJ2-7,TRBD2,TGTGCCATAACTAGCGGGAGCGGCTACGAGCAGTACTTC,CAITSGSGYEQYF
TRBV18,-,TRBJ2-2,-,TGTGCCAGCTCACCAATAGGGGTCCAAAACACCGGGGAGCTGTTTTTT,CASSPIGVQNTGELFF
TRBV15,-,TRBJ2-5,-,TGTGCCACCAGCATGGTCGGCCCCGCCCCGACCCAGTACTTC,CATSMVGPAPTQYF
TRBV9,-,TRBJ2-6,-,TGTGCCAGCAGCGTAGACTCCGGGGCCAACGTCCTGACTTTC,CASSVDSGANVLTF
TRBV5-1,-,TRBJ2-3,TRBD2,TGCGCCAGCAGCGTTATGGTGCGCGGGAGGACTACAGATACGCAGTATTTT,CASSVMVRGRTTDTQYF
TRBV12-5,-,TRBJ2-1,TRBD1,TGTGCTAGTGCCCTGGACAGGAACTCCTACAATGAGCAGTTCTTC,CASALDRNSYNEQFF
TRBV11-2,once,TRBJ1-1,-,TGTGCCAGCAGCCCCCGGACAGCCCTGAACACTGAAGCTTTCTTT,CASSPRTALNTEAFF
TRBV19,-,TRBJ2-2,-,TGTGCCAGTAGTTTAAGGACCTACACCGGGGAGCTGTTTTTT,CASSLRTYTGELFF
TRBV19,-,TRBJ2-2,-,TGTGCCACCCTTACTCAGGGCAACACCGGGGAGCTGTTTTTT,CATLTQGNTGELFF
TRBV9,once,TRBJ2-2,-,TGTGCCAGCAGCGTAGTAACCGGCGGCGGGGAGCTGTTTTTT,CASSVVTGGGELFF
TRBV19,few,TRBJ2-3,-,TGTGCCAGTACCCCCTATGGAGGAAGCACAGATACGCAGTATTTT,CASTPYGGSTDTQYF
TRBV25-1,-,TRBJ1-4,-,TGTGCCAGCAGTGAAGTGAAAGGTGGGAAACTGTTTTTT,CASSEVKGGKLFF
TRBV7-3,-,TRBJ2-1,TRBD2,TGTGCCAGCAGCCCCTATGGGACTAGCGGTTACAATGAGCAGTTCTTC,CASSPYGTSGYNEQFF
TRBV30,-,TRBJ2-3,-,TGTGCCTGGAGTTTTGGGGAGGATACGCAGTATTTT,CAWSFGEDTQYF
TRBV10-2,-,TRBJ2-7,-,TGCGCCAGCAGTGAGTCGCCTAGCGCTTCCTACGAGCAGTACTTC,CASSESPSASYEQYF
TRBV18,-,TRBJ2-7,-,TGTGCCAGCTCCCCCCTCGGCGTAGGGGGCTACGAGCAGTACTTC,CASSPLGVGGYEQYF
TRBV27,-,TRBJ2-1,TRBD2,TGTGCCAGCAGGACTGTAGCGGGAGGGGACTACAATGAGCAGTTCTTC,CASRTVAGGDYNEQFF
TRBV2,-,TRBJ1-3,-,TGTGCCAGCAAGGACCCGGGCGTGGGGGGAAACACCATATATTTT,CASKDPGVGGNTIYF
TRBV19,-,TRBJ2-1,-,TGTGCCAGTAGTTCACTCAAAGCGGGTCTCTCCTACAATGAGCAGTTCTTC,CASSSLKAGLSYNEQFF
TRBV6-1,-,TRBJ1-4,-,TGTGCCAGCAGTGAAGGGGACCGAGACTATGAAAAACTGTTTTTT,CASSEGDRDYEKLFF
TRBV5-1,-,TRBJ1-1,-,TGCGCCAGCAGCCCCGACGGGGCAGGAGAAGCTTTCTTT,CASSPDGAGEAFF
TRBV11-3,-,TRBJ2-5,TRBD2,TGTGCCAGCAGCACCGCATTTGGCCCCGGGACTAGTCAAGAGACCCAGTACTTC,CASSTAFGPGTSQETQYF
TRBV14,-,TRBJ2-3,-,TGTGCCAGCAGCCAAGATTGGGTAGCGGCAAGACTCGGTACGCAGTATTTT,CASSQDWVAARLGTQYF
TRBV27,-,TRBJ2-7,-,TGTGCCAGCATGGTGGCATGGAGCTCCTACGAGCAGTACTTC,CASMVAWSSYEQYF
TRBV14,-,TRBJ2-1,-,TGTGCCAGCAGCCCGGAGGTAGGGGGAGTGGGCTATGAGCAGTTCTTC,CASSPEVGGVGYEQFF
TRBV28,-,TRBJ1-2,-,TGTGCCAGCAGCCTTCGGAAGGGGAGAATAATTAACTATGGCTACACCTTC,CASSLRKGRIINYGYTF
TRBV7-9,-,TRBJ2-3,TRBD1,TGTGCCAGCAGCACCCCTCCGGGACAGGGGGCGACAGATACGCAGTATTTT,CASSTPPGQGATDTQYF
TRBV7-3,-,TRBJ2-7,TRBD1,TGTGCCAGCAGCTTAAATGGACAGGGCTACGAGCAGTACTTC,CASSLNGQGYEQYF
TRBV7-8,once,TRBJ1-1,-,TGTGCCAGCAGCTTAGAAGTAAGGACAGTGAACACTGAAGCTTTCTTT,CASSLEVRTVNTEAFF